This TCR beta chain was sequenced during a study of T cell clonotyping in hematopoietic cell transplantation. Points from the study as a whole: After transplant, recipient diversity fell while pathologically expanded clonotypes grew through day 180.

The repertoire was sequenced with immunoSEQ multiplex PCR; TCRdb's copy has only in-frame clones and lacks some. Of more than 65,000 clones listed, 90% to 95% are singletons. CDR3 length: 16 residues. The germline V and J ends were trimmed by 4 bases and 0 bases, with 14 bases remaining between them. The germline V gene has CDR1 SGHTS and CDR2 YDEGEE. A word on this clone: Its antigen is undetermined.

The chain couples TRBV5-8 to TRBJ1-5; the D gene is possibly TRBD1 (6 bases). The receptor's source is a man aged 50-60 years in good health. Some clones in this sample may be carry-over from other donors' samples. The sample comprised peripheral blood mononuclear cells. CDR3 loop: CASSGNRVPSNQPQHF. The CDR3 nucleotides read TGTGCCAGCAGCGGGAACAGGGTTCCTAGCAATCAGCCCCAGCATTTT. Complete variable domain (other parts from reference TRBV5-8 and TRBJ1-5): EAGVTQSPTHLIKTRGQQATLRCSPISGHTSVYWYQQALGLGLQFLLWYDEGEERNRGNFPPRFSGRQFPNYSSELNVNALELEDSALYLCASSGNRVPSNQPQHFGDGTRLSIL.